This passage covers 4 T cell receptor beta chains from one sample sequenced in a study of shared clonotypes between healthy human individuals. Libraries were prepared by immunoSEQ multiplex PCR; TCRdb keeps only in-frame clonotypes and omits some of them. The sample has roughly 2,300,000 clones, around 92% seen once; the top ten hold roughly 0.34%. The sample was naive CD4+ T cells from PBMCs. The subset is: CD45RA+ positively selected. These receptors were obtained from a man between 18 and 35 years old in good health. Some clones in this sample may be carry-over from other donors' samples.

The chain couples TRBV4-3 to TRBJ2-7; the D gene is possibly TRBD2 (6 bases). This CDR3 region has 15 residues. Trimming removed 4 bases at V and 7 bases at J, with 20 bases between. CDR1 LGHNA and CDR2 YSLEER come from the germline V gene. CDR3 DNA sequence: TGCGCCAGCAGCCTGGACACTACTAGCTACGGGGAGCAGTACTTC. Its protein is CASSLDTTSYGEQYF.

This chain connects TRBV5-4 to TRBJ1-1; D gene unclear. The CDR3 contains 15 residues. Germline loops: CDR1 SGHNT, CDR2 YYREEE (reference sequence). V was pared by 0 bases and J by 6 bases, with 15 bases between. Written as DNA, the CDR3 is TGTGCCAGCAGCTTGGCGAACTTGGTGGGCGCTGAAGCTTTCTTT. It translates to CASSLANLVGAEAFF.

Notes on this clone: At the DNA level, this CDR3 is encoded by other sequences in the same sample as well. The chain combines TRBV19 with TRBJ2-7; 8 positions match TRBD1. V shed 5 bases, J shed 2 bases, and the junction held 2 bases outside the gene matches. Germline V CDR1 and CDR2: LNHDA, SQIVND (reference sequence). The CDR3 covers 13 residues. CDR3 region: CASSADRAYEQYF. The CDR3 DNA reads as TGTGCCAGTAGTGCGGACAGGGCCTACGAGCAGTACTTC.

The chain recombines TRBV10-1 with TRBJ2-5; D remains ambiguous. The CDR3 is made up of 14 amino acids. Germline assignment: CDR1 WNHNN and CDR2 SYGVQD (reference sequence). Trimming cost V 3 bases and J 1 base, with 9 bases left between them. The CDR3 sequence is CASSEGPTQETQYF. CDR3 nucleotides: TGCGCCAGCAGTGAAGGCCCGACCCAAGAGACCCAGTACTTC.